This T cell receptor (beta chain) was retrieved from a study of shared clonotypes between healthy human individuals. Some clones are missing from TCRdb's copy, which holds only in-frame ones; the method was immunoSEQ multiplex PCR. The profile shows roughly 2.2 million clones, about nine tenths of them singletons. This clone was found once. Its specificity is unknown. Broader study findings: Naive subsets typically showed greater estimated richness than memory subsets.

CDR1 and CDR2 from the germline V gene are MNHEY and SMNVEV (reference sequence). V was trimmed by 7 bases and J by 0 bases, leaving 15 bases between them. This CDR3 region has 16 residues. This rearrangement joins TRBV27 to TRBJ2-2; perhaps D is TRBD1 or TRBD2 (5 bases each). Sequencing was carried out using naive CD4+ T cells from PBMCs. Described subset: CD45RA+ positively selected. The clonotype comes from a young man in good health. Some clones in this sample may be carry-over from other donors' samples. CDR3 region: CASTKFGASNTGELFF. CDR3 coding DNA: TGTGCCAGCACAAAGTTCGGGGCCTCGAACACCGGGGAGCTGTTTTTT.